This passage covers 5 T cell receptor beta chains from one sample sequenced in a study of cytomegalovirus exposure and HLA in healthy donors (dated by TCRdb to about 2017). The library was built by means of the immunoSEQ multiplex PCR assay. TCRdb obtained this table from immuneACCESS and retained in-frame rearrangements with V and J assigned. These tables miss some clones; where compared with another copy, unresolved V genes account for less than half of the shortfall, and the remainder is unexplained. The sample yields about 50,000 clones; around 94% were counted once. Jointly, the top ten make up 0.9% to 1.4% of the sample. The sequencing sample was made of PBMCs. These receptors were taken from a man aged 18-30 years in good health and CMV-seronegative.

The chain recombines TRBV7-3 with TRBJ2-7; TRBD2 matches at 14 bases. This CDR3 has 15 residues. Germline CDR1 is SGHTA and CDR2 is FQGTGA. With 5 bases clipped from V and 6 bases from J, the junction kept 6 bases outside the gene matches. The CDR3 DNA sequence: TGTGCCAGCAGCCCGGGACTAGCGGGAGCGGGCGAGCAGTACTTC. Translated: CASSPGLAGAGEQYF.

The chain employs TRBV4-2 and TRBJ1-4, with a possible D match to TRBD1 (6 bases). This CDR3 region has 15 residues. Germline CDR1 and CDR2: LGHNA and YNFKEQ. With 1 base removed from V and 8 bases from J, the gap between germline ends came to 14 bases. The CDR3 spells CASSQVQGQGEKLFF. The DNA for the CDR3 is TGTGCCAGCAGCCAAGTCCAGGGGCAGGGAGAAAAACTGTTTTTT.

The J gene is TRBJ1-5, the V gene TRBV6-5, with D tentatively TRBD1 (6 bases). Trimming shortened V by 0 bases and J by 2 bases, and 11 bases separated the two germline ends. The CDR3 is made up of 16 amino acids. The V gene's germline CDR1 is MNHEY and CDR2 SVGAGI. The DNA of the CDR3 is TGTGCCAGCAGTTACTCGAGAGGGGGGGGCAATCAGCCCCAGCATTTT. Amino acids: CASSYSRGGGNQPQHF.

V usage is TRBV7-2 and J usage is TRBJ1-5, with D possibly matching TRBD1 (6 bases). This CDR3 has 15 amino acids. Germline CDR1 and CDR2: SGHTA and FQGNSA. V lost 4 bases to trimming and J lost 7 bases, with 17 bases between them. The CDR3 nucleotides read TGTGCCAGCAGCTCCGGGACATTCGAGGGACAGCCCCAGCATTTT. Translation gives CASSSGTFEGQPQHF. Variable domain in full (rest from reference TRBV7-2 and TRBJ1-5): GAGVSQSPSNKVTEKGKDVELRCDPISGHTALYWYRQSLGQGLEFLIYFQGNSAPDKSGLPSDRFSAERTGGSVSTLTIQRTQQEDSAVYLCASSSGTFEGQPQHFGDGTRLSIL.

For the CDR3, the DNA is TGTGCCAGCAGTTTTCCCCAGGGGAACACTGAAGCTTTCTTT. This gives the protein CASSFPQGNTEAFF. The genes are TRBV28 and TRBJ1-1, with D maybe TRBD1 (5 bases). The V gene lost 3 bases and the J gene lost 1 base, with 9 bases spanning the gap. CDR3 length: 14 amino acids. Looked up from germline, CDR1 is MDHEN and CDR2 is SYDVKM.